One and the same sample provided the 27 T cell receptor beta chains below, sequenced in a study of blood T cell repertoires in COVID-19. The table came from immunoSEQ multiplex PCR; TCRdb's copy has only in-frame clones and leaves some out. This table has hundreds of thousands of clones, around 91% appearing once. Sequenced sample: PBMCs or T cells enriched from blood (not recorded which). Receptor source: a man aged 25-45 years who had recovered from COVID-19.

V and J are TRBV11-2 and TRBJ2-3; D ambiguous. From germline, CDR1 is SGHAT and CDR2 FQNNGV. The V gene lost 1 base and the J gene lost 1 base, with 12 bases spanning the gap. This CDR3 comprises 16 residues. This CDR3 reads CASSLGVGRRTDTQYF. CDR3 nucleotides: TGTGCCAGCAGCTTAGGAGTGGGCAGACGCACAGATACGCAGTATTTT.

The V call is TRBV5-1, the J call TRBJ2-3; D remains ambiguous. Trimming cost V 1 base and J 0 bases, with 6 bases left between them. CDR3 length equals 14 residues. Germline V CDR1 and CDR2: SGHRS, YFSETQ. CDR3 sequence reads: CASSLQASTDTQYF. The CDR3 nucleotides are TGCGCCAGCAGCTTGCAGGCAAGCACAGATACGCAGTATTTT.

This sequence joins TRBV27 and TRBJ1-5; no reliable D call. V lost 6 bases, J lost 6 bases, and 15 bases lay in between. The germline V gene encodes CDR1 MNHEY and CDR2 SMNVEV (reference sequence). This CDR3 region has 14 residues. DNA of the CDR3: TGTGCCAGCAGCCCGGGTCACTACGCTCAGCCCCAGCATTTT. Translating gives CASSPGHYAQPQHF.

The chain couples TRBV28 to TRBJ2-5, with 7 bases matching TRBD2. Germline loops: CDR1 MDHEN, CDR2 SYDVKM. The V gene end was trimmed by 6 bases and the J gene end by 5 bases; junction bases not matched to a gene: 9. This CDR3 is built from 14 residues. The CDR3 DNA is TGTGCCAGCAGACTTTCGGGAGCGGGGGAGACCCAGTACTTC. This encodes CASRLSGAGETQYF.

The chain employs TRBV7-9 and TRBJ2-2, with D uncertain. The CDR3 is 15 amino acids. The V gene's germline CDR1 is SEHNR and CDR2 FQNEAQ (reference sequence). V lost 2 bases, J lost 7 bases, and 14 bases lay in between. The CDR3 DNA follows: TGTGCCAGCAGCTTATACCAGCGAGAAGGCGGGGAGCTGTTTTTT. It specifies CASSLYQREGGELFF.

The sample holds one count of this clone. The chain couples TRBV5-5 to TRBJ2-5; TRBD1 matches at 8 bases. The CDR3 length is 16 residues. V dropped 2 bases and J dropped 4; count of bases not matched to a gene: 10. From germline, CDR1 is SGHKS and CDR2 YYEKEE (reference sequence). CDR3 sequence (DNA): TGTGCCAGCAGCTTATACGAGCGCACAGGGGGAGAGACCCAGTACTTC. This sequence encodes CASSLYERTGGETQYF.

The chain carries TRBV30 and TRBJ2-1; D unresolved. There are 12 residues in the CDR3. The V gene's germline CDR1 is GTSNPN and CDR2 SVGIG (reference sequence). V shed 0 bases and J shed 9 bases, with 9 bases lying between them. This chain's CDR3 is CAWSVQLLEQFF. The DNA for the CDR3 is TGTGCCTGGAGTGTACAGTTGCTTGAGCAGTTCTTC. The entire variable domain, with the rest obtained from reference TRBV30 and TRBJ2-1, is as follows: SQTIHQWPATLVQPVGSPLSLECTVEGTSNPNLYWYRQAAGRGLQLLFYSVGIGQISSEVPQNLSASRPQDRQFILSSKKLLLSDSGFYLCAWSVQLLEQFFGPGTRLTVL.

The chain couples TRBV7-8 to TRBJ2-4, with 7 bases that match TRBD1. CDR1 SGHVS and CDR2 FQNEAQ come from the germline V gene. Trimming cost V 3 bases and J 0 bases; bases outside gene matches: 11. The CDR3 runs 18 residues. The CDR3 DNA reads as TGTGCCAGCAGCTTGTACGGACAGGAAATTCTAGCCAAAAACATTCAGTACTTC. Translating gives CASSLYGQEILAKNIQYF.

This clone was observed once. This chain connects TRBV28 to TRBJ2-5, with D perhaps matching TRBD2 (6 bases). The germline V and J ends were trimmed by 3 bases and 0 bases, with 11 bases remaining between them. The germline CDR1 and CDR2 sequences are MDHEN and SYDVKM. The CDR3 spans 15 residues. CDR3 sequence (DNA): TGTGCCAGCAGTTTCTCGGGGGTAAACCAAGAGACCCAGTACTTC. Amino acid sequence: CASSFSGVNQETQYF.

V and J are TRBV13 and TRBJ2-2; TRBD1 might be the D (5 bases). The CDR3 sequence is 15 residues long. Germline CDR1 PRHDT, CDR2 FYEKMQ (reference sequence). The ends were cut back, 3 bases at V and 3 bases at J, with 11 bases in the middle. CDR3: CASSFRQTYTGELFF. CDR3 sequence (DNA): TGTGCCAGCAGCTTCCGACAGACCTACACCGGGGAGCTGTTTTTT.

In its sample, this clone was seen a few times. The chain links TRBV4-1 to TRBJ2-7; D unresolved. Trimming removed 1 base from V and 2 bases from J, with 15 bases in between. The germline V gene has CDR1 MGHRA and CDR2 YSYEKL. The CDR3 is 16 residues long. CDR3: CASSQVVGQLPYEQYF. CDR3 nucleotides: TGCGCCAGCAGCCAAGTTGTTGGGCAGCTCCCCTACGAGCAGTACTTC.

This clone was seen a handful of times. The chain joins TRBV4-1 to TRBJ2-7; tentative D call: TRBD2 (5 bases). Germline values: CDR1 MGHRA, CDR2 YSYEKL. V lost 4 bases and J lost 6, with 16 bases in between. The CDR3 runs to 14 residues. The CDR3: CASSLGSERTEQYF. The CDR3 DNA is TGCGCCAGCAGCCTAGGGAGCGAGCGGACCGAGCAGTACTTC.

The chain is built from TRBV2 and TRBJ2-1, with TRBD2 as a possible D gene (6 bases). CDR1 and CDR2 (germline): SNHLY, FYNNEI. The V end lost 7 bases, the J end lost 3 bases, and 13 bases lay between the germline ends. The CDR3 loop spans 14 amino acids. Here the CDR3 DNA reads TGTGCCAGCACTCTCGGGGACTTCTACAATGAGCAGTTCTTC. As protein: CASTLGDFYNEQFF. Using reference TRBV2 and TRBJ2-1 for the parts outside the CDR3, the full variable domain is EPEVTQTPSHQVTQMGQEVILRCVPISNHLYFYWYRQILGQKVEFLVSFYNNEISEKSEIFDDQFSVERPDGSNFTLKIRSTKLEDSAMYFCASTLGDFYNEQFFGPGTRLTVL.

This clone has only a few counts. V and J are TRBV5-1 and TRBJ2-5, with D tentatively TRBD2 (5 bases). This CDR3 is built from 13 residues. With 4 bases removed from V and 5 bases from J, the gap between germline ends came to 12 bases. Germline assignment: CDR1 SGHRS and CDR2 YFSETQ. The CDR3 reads CASSAGSGETQYF. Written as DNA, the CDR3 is TGCGCCAGCAGCGCCGGATCGGGGGAGACCCAGTACTTC. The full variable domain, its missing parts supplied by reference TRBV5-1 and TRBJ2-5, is KAGVTQTPRYLIKTRGQQVTLSCSPISGHRSVSWYQQTPGQGLQFLFEYFSETQRNKGNFPGRFSGRQFSNSRSEMNVSTLELGDSALYLCASSAGSGETQYFGPGTRLLVL.

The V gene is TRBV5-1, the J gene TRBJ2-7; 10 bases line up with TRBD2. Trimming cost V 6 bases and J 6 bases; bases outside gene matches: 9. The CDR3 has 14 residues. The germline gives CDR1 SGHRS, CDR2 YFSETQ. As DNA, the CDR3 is TGCGCCAGCAACGAAGCGGGAGGGCCCGGCGAGCAGTACTTC. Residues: CASNEAGGPGEQYF.

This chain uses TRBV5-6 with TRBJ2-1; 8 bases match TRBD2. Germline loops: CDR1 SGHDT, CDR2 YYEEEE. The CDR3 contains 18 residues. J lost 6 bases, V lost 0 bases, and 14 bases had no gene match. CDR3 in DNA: TGTGCCAGCAGCTTGGGGAAGGGGACTAGAGTCAGAGGCAATGAGCAGTTCTTC. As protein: CASSLGKGTRVRGNEQFF.

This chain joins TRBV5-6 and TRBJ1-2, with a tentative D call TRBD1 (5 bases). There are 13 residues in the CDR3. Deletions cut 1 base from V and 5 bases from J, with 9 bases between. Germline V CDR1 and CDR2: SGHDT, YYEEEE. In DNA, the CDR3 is TGTGCCAGCAGCTTGCCGGAGGGGTATGGCTACACCTTC. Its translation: CASSLPEGYGYTF.

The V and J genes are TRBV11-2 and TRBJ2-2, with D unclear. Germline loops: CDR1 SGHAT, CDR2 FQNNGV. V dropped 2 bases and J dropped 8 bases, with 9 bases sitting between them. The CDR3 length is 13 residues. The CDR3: CASSLSRAGELFF. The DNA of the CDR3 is TGTGCCAGCAGCTTATCCCGAGCGGGGGAGCTGTTTTTT.

Here the CDR3 reads CASSSHGTPYGYTF. In DNA form, the CDR3 reads TGTGCCAGCAGCTCCCACGGGACACCTTATGGCTACACCTTC. The chain joins TRBV7-9 to TRBJ1-2, with D perhaps TRBD1 (6 bases). V was clipped by 4 bases and J by 5 bases, with 14 bases between them. The CDR3 is 14 residues long. The germline gives CDR1 SEHNR, CDR2 FQNEAQ (reference sequence). Using reference TRBV7-9 and TRBJ1-2 for the parts outside the CDR3, the full variable domain is DTGVSQNPRHKITKRGQNVTFRCDPISEHNRLYWYRQTLGQGPEFLTYFQNEAQLEKSRLLSDRFSAERPKGSFSTLEIQRTEQGDSAMYLCASSSHGTPYGYTFGSGTRLTVV.

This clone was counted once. The CDR3 loop is CASSYVAPNTGELFF. Written as DNA, the CDR3 is TGTGCCAGCAGTTACGTGGCCCCGAACACCGGGGAGCTGTTTTTT. The chain carries TRBV6-5 and TRBJ2-2, with D hard to call. The CDR3 is made up of 15 amino acids. Trimming removed 2 bases from V and 0 bases from J, with 7 bases in between. Germline-derived CDR1 and CDR2 are MNHEY and SVGAGI.

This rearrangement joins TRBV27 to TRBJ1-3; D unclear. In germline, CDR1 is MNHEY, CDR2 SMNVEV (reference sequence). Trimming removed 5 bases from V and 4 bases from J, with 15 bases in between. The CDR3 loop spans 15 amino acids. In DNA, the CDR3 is TGTGCCAGCAGTCCCCTCCGTTCCCCCGGAAACACCATATATTTT. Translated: CASSPLRSPGNTIYF.

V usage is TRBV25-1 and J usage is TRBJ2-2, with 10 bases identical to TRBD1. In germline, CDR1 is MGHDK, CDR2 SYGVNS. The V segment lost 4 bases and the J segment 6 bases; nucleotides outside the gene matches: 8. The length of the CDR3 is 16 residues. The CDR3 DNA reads TGTGCCAGCAGTGCTCCCGGGACAGGGGCCCCCGGGGAGCTGTTTTTT. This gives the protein CASSAPGTGAPGELFF.

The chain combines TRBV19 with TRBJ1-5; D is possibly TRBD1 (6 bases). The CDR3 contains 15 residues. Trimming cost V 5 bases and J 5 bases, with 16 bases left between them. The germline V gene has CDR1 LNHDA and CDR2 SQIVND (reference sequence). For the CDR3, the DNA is TGTGCCAGTAGTCTGAAACAGGGTTCTTATCAGCCCCAGCATTTT. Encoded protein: CASSLKQGSYQPQHF.

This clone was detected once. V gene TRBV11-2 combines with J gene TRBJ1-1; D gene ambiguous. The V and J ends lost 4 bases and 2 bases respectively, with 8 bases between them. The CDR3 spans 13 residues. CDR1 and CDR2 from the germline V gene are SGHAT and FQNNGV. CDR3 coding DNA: TGTGCCAGCAGCTCGAACTTTAACACTGAAGCTTTCTTT. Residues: CASSSNFNTEAFF.

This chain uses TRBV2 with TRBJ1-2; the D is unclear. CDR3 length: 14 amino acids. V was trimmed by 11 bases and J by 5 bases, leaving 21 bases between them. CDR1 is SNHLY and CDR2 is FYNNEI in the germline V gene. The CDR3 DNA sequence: TGTGCCTGCGGAGGGCCGGAGTGGGGATATGGCTACACCTTC. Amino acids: CACGGPEWGYGYTF.

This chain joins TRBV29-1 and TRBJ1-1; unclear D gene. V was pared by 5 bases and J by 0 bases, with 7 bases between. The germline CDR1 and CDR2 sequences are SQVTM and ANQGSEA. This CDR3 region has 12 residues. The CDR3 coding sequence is TGCAGCGTTAACCGGGTGAACACTGAAGCTTTCTTT. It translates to CSVNRVNTEAFF. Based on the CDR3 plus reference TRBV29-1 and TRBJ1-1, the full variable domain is SAVISQKPSRDICQRGTSLTIQCQVDSQVTMMFWYRQQPGQSLTLIATANQGSEATYESGFVIDKFPISRPNLTFSTLTVSNMSPEDSSIYLCSVNRVNTEAFFGQGTRLTVV.

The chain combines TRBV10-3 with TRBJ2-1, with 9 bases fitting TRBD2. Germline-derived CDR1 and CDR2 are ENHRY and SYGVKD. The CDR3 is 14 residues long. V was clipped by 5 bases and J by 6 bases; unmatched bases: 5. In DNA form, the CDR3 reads TGTGCCATCAGTAGTAGCGGGAGTATCAATGAGCAGTTCTTC. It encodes CAISSSGSINEQFF.